These T cell receptor beta chains were read from a single sample in a study of glioma-infiltrating T cells. TCRdb passed the multiplex PCR reads through MiXCR, listing each CDR3 protein once. The sample lists under 150,000 distinct CDR3 sequences; about 22% were seen once. The sample taken for sequencing was glioma tissue, nonneoplastic brain tissue, or PBMCs (not recorded which). These receptors originate from a human donor with low-grade glioma or glioblastoma, undergoing nonglioma brain surgery, or in good health (not recorded which). CDR3s include the opening cysteine and the closing phenylalanine or tryptophan. D genes are given only for firm matches. Clone size is not always given. Where it is, it says once, few, many or a class for expanded clones.

D gene	V gene	clone size	J gene	CDR3 protein	CDR3 DNA
TRBD1	TRBV20-1	many	TRBJ2-1	CSARGDRLNYNEQFF	TGCAGTGCTAGAGGGGACAGATTAAATTACAATGAGCAGTTCTTC
TRBD1	TRBV7-3	many	TRBJ1-1	CASSLDRANTEAFF	TGTGCCAGCAGCCTGGACAGGGCGAACACTGAAGCTTTCTTT
-	TRBV7-2	-	TRBJ2-3	CASSLEMIRADTQYF	TGTGCCAGCAGCTTAGAAATGATCCGGGCAGATACGCAGTATTTT
-	TRBV20-1	many	TRBJ2-3	CSARDIGAGTDTQYF	TGCAGTGCTAGAGATATTGGGGCCGGCACAGATACGCAGTATTTT
-	TRBV4-1	many	TRBJ1-1	CASSQDRGALGEAFF	TGCGCCAGCAGCCAAGATAGGGGGGCGTTGGGTGAAGCTTTCTTT
-	TRBV18	few	TRBJ2-1	CASSPPGGDEQFF	TGTGCCAGCTCACCACCGGGTGGGGATGAGCAGTTCTTC
TRBD2	TRBV27	many	TRBJ2-3	CASSQLLAGLPDTQYF	TGTGCCAGCAGTCAACTTCTAGCGGGGTTACCAGATACGCAGTATTTT
-	TRBV3-1	few	TRBJ2-1	CASSLRRLGDFHEQFF	TGTGCCAGCAGCCTTCGACGACTAGGGGATTTCCATGAGCAGTTCTTC
-	TRBV20-1	many	TRBJ2-2	CSASLPNTGELFF	TGCAGTGCCTCCTTACCGAACACCGGGGAGCTGTTTTTT
TRBD1	TRBV2	-	TRBJ1-2	CASSLTGSLNYGYTF	TGTGCCAGCAGCCTGACAGGGAGCCTCAACTATGGCTACACCTTC
-	TRBV15	many	TRBJ2-3	CATSGGRGGADTQYF	TGTGCCACCAGCGGAGGGAGAGGGGGGGCAGATACGCAGTATTTT
-	TRBV12-3/TRBV12-4	-	TRBJ1-6	CASSLAASYNSPLHF	TGTGCCAGCAGTTTAGCTGCCAGCTATAATTCACCCCTCCACTTT
TRBD1	TRBV14	-	TRBJ1-1	CASSQDRWTGGDMNTEAFF	TGTGCCAGCAGCCAAGATCGGTGGACAGGGGGCGACATGAACACTGAAGCTTTCTTT
-	TRBV19	few	TRBJ1-1	CASSHGTPNTEAFF	TGTGCCAGTAGCCACGGGACACCGAACACTGAAGCTTTCTTT
-	TRBV19	many	TRBJ1-1	CASSRTGTNTEAFF	TGTGCCAGTAGTCGAACCGGGACAAACACTGAAGCTTTCTTT
-	TRBV9	-	TRBJ1-1	CASSAKLMNTEAFF	TGTGCCAGCAGCGCCAAACTTATGAACACTGAAGCTTTCTTT
-	TRBV2	-	TRBJ1-5	CASSEGAYISNQPQHF	TGTGCCAGCAGTGAAGGCGCATACATTAGCAATCAGCCCCAGCATTTT
-	TRBV7-9	few	TRBJ2-1	CASQAWGSPYNEQFF	TGTGCCAGTCAAGCCTGGGGATCCCCCTACAATGAGCAGTTCTTC
-	TRBV3-1	few	TRBJ1-1	CASSQFGEDTEAFF	TGTGCCAGCAGCCAATTTGGGGAGGACACTGAAGCTTTCTTT
-	TRBV7-2	many	TRBJ2-1	CASSGGGRDEQFF	TGTGCCAGCAGCGGGGGGGGCCGGGATGAGCAGTTCTTC
TRBD1	TRBV5-6	-	TRBJ1-1	CASGTAANTEAFF	TGTGCCAGCGGGACAGCGGCGAACACTGAAGCTTTCTTT
-	TRBV14	few	TRBJ1-2	CASSQAYSLIVNGYTF	TGTGCCAGCAGCCAAGCGTACAGCCTTATCGTAAATGGCTACACCTTC
TRBD1	TRBV7-2	few	TRBJ2-1	CASSTPTGLEQFF	TGTGCCAGCAGCACCCCGACAGGGCTTGAGCAGTTCTTC
TRBD2	TRBV7-2	few	TRBJ2-3	CASSLAARLASADTQYF	TGTGCCAGCAGCTTAGCGGCCCGACTAGCGAGCGCAGATACGCAGTATTTT
TRBD1	TRBV20-1	-	TRBJ2-3	CSAPRTGVKDTQYF	TGCAGTGCTCCTCGGACAGGGGTCAAAGATACGCAGTATTTT
TRBD2	TRBV28	-	TRBJ2-3	CKAGELGTDTQYF	TGTAAGGCGGGGGAGCTGGGCACAGATACGCAGTATTTT
-	TRBV14	-	TRBJ2-3	CASSHSGGVRNTDTQYF	TGTGCCAGCAGCCATTCCGGAGGGGTTAGAAACACAGATACGCAGTATTTT
-	TRBV24-1	-	TRBJ1-2	CATSDLHVGGGYTF	TGTGCCACCAGTGATTTGCACGTCGGGGGGGGCTACACCTTC
-	TRBV20-1	-	TRBJ2-5	CSAPYGYQETQYF	TGCAGTGCCCCCTACGGGTACCAAGAGACCCAGTACTTC
TRBD2	TRBV27	many	TRBJ2-5	CASSGTSGQETQYF	TGTGCCAGCAGCGGGACTAGCGGTCAAGAGACCCAGTACTTC
TRBD1	TRBV7-3	few	TRBJ2-5	CASSSTGGAQETQYF	TGTGCCAGCAGCTCGACAGGGGGCGCCCAGGAGACCCAGTACTTC
-	TRBV6-1	few	TRBJ1-2	CASRDTGPFDGYTF	TGTGCCAGCAGAGACACAGGGCCCTTCGATGGCTACACCTTC
-	TRBV28	few	TRBJ2-1	CASIQGGDNEQFF	TGTGCCAGCATCCAGGGCGGGGACAATGAGCAGTTCTTC
-	TRBV28	few	TRBJ1-4	CASSRSTATNEKLFF	TGTGCCAGCAGCCGATCGACAGCAACTAATGAAAAACTGTTTTTT
-	TRBV12-3/TRBV12-4	few	TRBJ2-6	CASRDRVTYSGANVLTF	TGTGCCAGCAGAGACCGGGTCACATACTCTGGGGCCAACGTCCTGACTTTC
TRBD2	TRBV20-1	many	TRBJ2-3	CSASGSGGYTDTQYF	TGCAGTGCTAGTGGTAGCGGGGGGTACACAGATACGCAGTATTTT
-	TRBV7-9	-	TRBJ1-5	CASSTGTTSNQPQHF	TGTGCCAGCAGCACCGGGACAACAAGCAATCAGCCCCAGCATTTT
TRBD1	TRBV19	-	TRBJ1-5	CASSIRQGISGSNQPQHF	TGTGCCAGTAGTATTCGACAGGGTATTTCGGGAAGCAATCAGCCCCAGCATTTT
TRBD2	TRBV7-9	-	TRBJ2-4	CASSPGLAALNIQYF	TGTGCCAGCAGCCCGGGACTAGCGGCCTTAAACATTCAGTACTTC
-	TRBV14	few	TRBJ1-5	CASSQGGGVDNQPQHF	TGTGCCAGCAGCCAAGGAGGAGGGGTGGACAATCAGCCCCAGCATTTT
-	TRBV20-1	many	TRBJ2-5	CSAPSAGAEETQYF	TGCAGTGCTCCGTCGGCCGGGGCCGAGGAGACCCAGTACTTC
-	TRBV20-1	-	TRBJ1-2	CSASGGPNYGYTF	TGCAGTGCCAGCGGGGGTCCCAACTATGGCTACACCTTC
-	TRBV7-9	-	TRBJ2-3	CASLGADTQYF	TGTGCCAGTCTCGGTGCAGATACGCAGTATTTT
TRBD1	TRBV20-1	-	TRBJ1-3	CSAREDGTGFSGNTIYF	TGCAGTGCTAGAGAGGACGGGACAGGGTTCTCTGGAAACACCATATATTTT
-	TRBV18	-	TRBJ1-1	CASSPPSSTEAFF	TGTGCCAGCTCACCACCAAGCAGTACTGAAGCTTTCTTT
-	TRBV12-3/TRBV12-4	-	TRBJ1-2	CASSLEGPNYGYTF	TGTGCCAGCAGTTTGGAAGGACCGAACTATGGCTACACCTTC
TRBD2	TRBV15	-	TRBJ2-1	CATSRDLAGGQNEQFF	TGTGCCACCAGCAGAGATTTGGCGGGGGGGCAGAATGAGCAGTTCTTC
-	TRBV7-7	-	TRBJ2-5	CASSRRGGMETQYF	TGTGCTAGCAGCCGCAGGGGGGGGATGGAGACCCAGTACTTC
-	TRBV18	few	TRBJ1-5	CASSPQTEGNQPQHF	TGTGCCAGCTCACCACAGACGGAAGGCAATCAGCCCCAGCATTTT
-	TRBV18	few	TRBJ1-1	CASSAEVNTEAFF	TGTGCCAGCTCAGCCGAGGTGAACACTGAAGCTTTCTTT
-	TRBV10-3	-	TRBJ2-3	CAISRDSPTTDTQYF	TGTGCCATCAGTCGGGACTCCCCTACCACAGATACGCAGTATTTT
-	TRBV20-1	many	TRBJ1-2	CSARDSGSDYGYTF	TGCAGTGCTAGAGATTCAGGGTCGGACTATGGCTACACCTTC
TRBD1	TRBV6-1	-	TRBJ2-6	CASTDQGAGANVLTF	TGTGCCAGCACCGACCAGGGGGCTGGGGCCAACGTCCTGACTTTC
-	TRBV2	few	TRBJ2-2	CASRQARDREGELFF	TGTGCCAGCAGGCAAGCCCGGGACCGCGAAGGGGAGCTGTTTTTT